This T cell receptor beta chain was profiled in a study of blood T cell repertoires in COVID-19 (dated by TCRdb to between 2020 and 2021). Context from the whole study: Recovered participants in ImmuneRACE Cohort 3 were defined as having two consecutive negative NP/OP PCR tests, clearance from a healthcare professional, or resolution of symptoms. Where available, HLA class I and class II types were obtained from metadata supplied by the sample provider rather than from assay-based typing. The prospective study material was composed of cDNA or gDNA derived from T cells, B-cell-depleted T cells, or PBMCs. Samples covering the acute and convalescent phases of COVID-19 were provided by collaborators in the United States, Italy and Spain. The dataset comprised deeply sampled blood TCRbeta repertoires from subjects exposed to, actively infected with, or recovered from COVID-19. The samples were drawn from two sources: the first 160 participants of the ongoing ImmuneRACE study, and over 1,000 subjects contributed by 6 global collaborators. A de-identified subject ID, COVID-19 status, age in years and sex were almost always included in the sample metadata. The repertoires were made available in a free public database intended to serve as a resource for research on the immune response to SARS-CoV-2.

Participants in the prospective study were aged roughly 18 to 89 years, lived in about two dozen United States geographic areas, and enrolled through a virtual design. In the prospective study, cohorts were assigned on the basis of participant-reported clinical history obtained from a screening survey and a study questionnaire. Each participant in the prospective study had whole blood, serum and a nasopharyngeal or oropharyngeal swab collected by mobile phlebotomists. Participants in the prospective study had the option to provide additional blood draws and questionnaires over a roughly 2-month period. Prospective study blood samples were shipped either frozen or at room temperature before DNA extraction. The germline V and J ends show losses of 4 bases and 3 bases respectively, and no gene match explains 9 bases of the junction. Taken from cysteine to phenylalanine, the CDR3 has 17 residues. CDR3 DNA is the only sequence kept; it has 51 bases, read in frame from the first base. CDR1 and CDR2 are read off the germline V gene (reference sequence) as SEHNR and FQNEAQ.

Points on this clone: Its antigen is still unknown. The sample holds no much larger clone one base away, and base qualities are not on file.

What the authors observed across the whole study: How much clinical and demographic metadata was included differed by source and by participant, and the metadata was provided uncurated.

The immunoSEQ Assay, a bias-controlled multiplex PCR, was used to amplify TCRbeta CDR3 regions from genomic DNA. In the original analysis: Within the assay, amplification of reference gene primers was used to estimate how many nucleated cells each sample contained. To quantify the absolute abundance of each unique TCRbeta CDR3 rearrangement, sequence reads were collapsed and filtered. For each sample, productive Simpson clonality was calculated by taking the square root of Simpson's diversity index across productive rearrangements. TCRdb took this table from immuneACCESS and kept in-frame rearrangements with V and J called. Such tables lack part of the clones; where checked against another copy, unresolved V genes explain under half of the gap, and the rest is unexplained. V and J calls and clone size are as listed in that table; D and trimming were resolved from the DNA. Present in this sample are 150,000 to 200,000 clones, roughly nine tenths of which were seen just once. The ten biggest clones cover approximately 23% of the sample.

The chain couples TRBV7-9 to TRBJ2-3, with 11 middle bases fitting TRBD2. This TCR derives from a woman in her forties in a cohort exposed to, infected with or recovered from COVID-19 (not recorded which). The sequenced sample was PBMCs or T cells enriched from blood (not recorded which). CDR3 reads: CASSSPSGGPETDTQYF. The DNA reads TGTGCCAGCAGCTCTCCTAGCGGGGGGCCCGAGACAGATACGCAGTATTTT.